This T cell receptor (beta chain) was captured by sequencing in a study of cytomegalovirus exposure and HLA in healthy donors. A multiplex PCR was run with 60 Vbeta primers and 13 Jbeta primers. This table comes from immunoSEQ multiplex PCR, and its TCRdb copy is limited to in-frame clones, with some not included. The table lists around 99,000 clones, 60% to 70% of them singletons. Germline CDR1 reads MNHNS; CDR2 reads SASEGT. V dropped 6 bases and J dropped 5; count of bases not matched to a gene: 5. The CDR3 extends over 14 amino acids. A few counts support this clone. The sample consisted of PBMCs. The chain couples TRBV6-1 to TRBJ1-2; TRBD1 agrees at 11 bases. This TCR derives from a woman younger than 45 in good health and CMV-seronegative. Here the CDR3 reads CASSGTGGRYGYTF. The CDR3 DNA follows: TGTGCCAGCAGCGGGACAGGGGGTCGGTATGGCTACACCTTC.